This entry features one T cell receptor beta chain sequence. This sample is drawn from a study of blood T cell repertoires in COVID-19. Turning to the study itself: The samples span acute and convalescent COVID-19 from the United States, Italy and Spain. Nucleic acid was either cDNA or gDNA, and it came from T cells, B-cell-depleted T cells, or PBMCs.

The CDR3 has 18 residues. The V and J ends lost 1 base and 6 bases, in that order; junction bases with no gene match: 14. CDR1 is LNHNV, CDR2 YYDKDF, per germline (reference sequence). As processed by the authors: Amplifying reference gene primers gave estimates of nucleated cell counts. Using immunoSEQ multiplex PCR, the repertoire was profiled, and TCRdb retains in-frame clones only, with some absent. The V and J calls and clone size were taken over from that table, and D and trimming were inferred from the DNA. The data show about 230,000 clones, 83% seen once. The sequencing sample was made of peripheral blood. This TCR derives from a woman aged 45-65 years with acute or convalescent COVID-19. V is TRBV15 and J is TRBJ2-1; TRBD2 agrees at 8 bases. The CDR3 DNA follows: TGTGCCACCAGCAGAGCCGCCGCGGGAGGAGGATGGGGCAATGAGCAGTTCTTC. This encodes CATSRAAAGGGWGNEQFF.